The T cell receptor beta chain under discussion was sequenced for a study of shared clonotypes between healthy human individuals. Overall study context: Two women and a few men aged 18 to 49 served as donors.

The table lists this clone with a count of one. Its antigen is unidentified. Overall study results and limits: Naive subsets usually exceeded memory subsets in estimated richness.

The method was immunoSEQ multiplex PCR; TCRdb's version includes in-frame clones alone and lacks a portion of them. Found here are approximately 1,000,000 clones, 75% to 80% of them singletons; the top ten hold about 0.52%. The source is a man aged 18 to 30 in good health. Some clones in this sample may be carry-over from other donors' samples. Sequences were obtained from memory CD4+ T cells from PBMCs. Subset specified: CD45RA-negative fraction.

CDR3 sequence (DNA): TGTGCCAGCAGCTTGGCCACGGATAGAAGGCGGACTGAAGCTTTCTTT. Translating it yields CASSLATDRRRTEAFF. The V call is TRBV5-5, the J call TRBJ1-1; no reliable D call. Germline V gene sequence: CDR1 SGHKS, CDR2 YYEKEE (reference sequence). V lost 0 bases and J 5 bases, leaving 17 bases between the germline ends. The CDR3 has 16 amino acids.